Below, 14 T cell receptor beta chains from the same sample are listed, as sequenced in a study of T cell changes during pregnancy in multiple sclerosis. Sequencing was performed with immunoSEQ multiplex PCR; in TCRdb, only in-frame clones are kept and a portion is missing. The repertoire consists of 45,000 to 60,000 clones, with about 92% occurring once and the leading ten covering 0.7% to 0.9%. Sequencing used CD4+ T cells from peripheral blood mononuclear cells, obtained in the third trimester of pregnancy. These receptors were collected from a female donor with multiple sclerosis, enrolled in a pregnancy study.

This rearrangement joins TRBV11-2 to TRBJ1-6; 7 bases align to TRBD1. The V and J ends lost 5 bases and 0 bases, in that order; junction bases with no gene match: 10. Germline CDR1 SGHAT, CDR2 FQNNGV. The CDR3 covers 18 residues. The CDR3 loop is CASSPKGQGGSYNSPLHF. The CDR3 coding sequence is TGTGCCAGCAGCCCAAAGGGTCAGGGGGGCTCCTATAATTCACCCCTCCACTTT.

V gene TRBV27 combines with J gene TRBJ2-7; perhaps TRBD2 as D (5 bases). V was pared by 2 bases and J by 5 bases, with 16 bases between. There are 15 residues in the CDR3. CDR1 and CDR2 from the germline V gene are MNHEY and SMNVEV (reference sequence). CDR3 residues: CASSLTGRRTDEQYF. The CDR3 coding sequence is TGTGCCAGCAGTTTAACGGGTAGGAGGACGGACGAGCAGTACTTC.

CDR3 nucleotide sequence: TGTGCCAGCAGCGGCGGGGGAGCAGATACGCAGTATTTT. Amino acids: CASSGGGADTQYF. V gene TRBV9 combines with J gene TRBJ2-3, with 7 bases aligning to TRBD2. V shed 3 bases and J 4 bases; nucleotides not matched to a gene: 2. Germline V lookup: CDR1 SGDLS, CDR2 YYNGEE. This CDR3 is 13 amino acids long.

The chain recombines TRBV9 with TRBJ2-2; 7 bases align to TRBD1. CDR1 is SGDLS, CDR2 YYNGEE, per germline. Trimming at V came to 2 bases and at J to 4 bases, leaving 5 bases not matched to a gene. The CDR3 extends over 15 amino acids. CDR3 DNA: TGTGCCAGCAGCGTGGGACAGCCGGGCACCGGGGAGCTGTTTTTT. Its translation: CASSVGQPGTGELFF.

The J gene is TRBJ2-5, the V gene TRBV7-3; the match to TRBD2 covers 10 bases. The length of the CDR3 is 15 residues. The J segment lost 7 bases and the V segment lost 5 bases, leaving 10 bases of the junction unmatched. CDR1 is SGHTA, CDR2 FQGTGA, per germline. CDR3 amino acids: CASSPLSGGRGTQYF. The CDR3 nucleotides read TGTGCCAGCAGCCCCCTTAGCGGGGGGCGGGGGACCCAGTACTTC.

The chain is built from TRBV4-3 and TRBJ1-1; D is unclear. The germline V gene has CDR1 LGHNA and CDR2 YSLEER. This CDR3 has 13 residues. Trimming pared 4 bases from V and 4 bases from J, leaving 10 bases between. CDR3 in DNA: TGCGCCAGCAGCCCCGGAAGAGGCACTGAAGCTTTCTTT. Its protein is CASSPGRGTEAFF.

The chain links TRBV2 to TRBJ1-1; D gene uncertain. Per germline, CDR1 SNHLY and CDR2 FYNNEI. V was shortened by 6 bases and J by 0 bases, with 11 bases between the two germline ends. The CDR3 extends over 14 amino acids. CDR3 sequence (DNA): TGTGCCAGCAGCCTGGAGATCATGAACACTGAAGCTTTCTTT. This translates into CASSLEIMNTEAFF.

The J gene is TRBJ2-1, the V gene TRBV9; a possible D gene is TRBD2 (6 bases). The CDR3 contains 16 residues. V lost 4 bases and J lost 3, with 17 bases in between. Germline V gene sequence: CDR1 SGDLS, CDR2 YYNGEE. The CDR3 DNA sequence: TGTGCCAGCAGCTCCAGAGGGGCGGGGAACTACAATGAGCAGTTCTTC. It specifies CASSSRGAGNYNEQFF.

The chain carries TRBV6-5 and TRBJ2-3; maybe TRBD2 (6 bases). Germline CDR1 and CDR2: MNHEY and SVGAGI. The germline V and J ends were trimmed by 2 bases and 2 bases, with 11 bases remaining between them. The CDR3 has 15 amino acids. Written as DNA, the CDR3 is TGTGCCAGCAGTTACGGACTACCGAACACAGATACGCAGTATTTT. It codes for CASSYGLPNTDTQYF.

The table lists this clone with a count of one. The chain employs TRBV11-3 and TRBJ2-2; D perhaps matches TRBD2 (7 bases). With 1 base removed from V and 0 bases from J, the gap between germline ends came to 9 bases. The CDR3 extends over 16 amino acids. Germline V gene lookup returns CDR1 SGHNT and CDR2 YENEEA. CDR3 nucleotides: TGTGCCAGCAGCTTAGGGCGGGGGCCGAACACCGGGGAGCTGTTTTTT. This codes for CASSLGRGPNTGELFF.

The chain employs TRBV7-3 and TRBJ1-2; TRBD1 is a possible D gene (5 bases). CDR3 length: 16 amino acids. Germline V gives CDR1 SGHTA, CDR2 FQGTGA. The V gene lost 5 bases and the J gene lost 2 bases, with 18 bases spanning the gap. In DNA, the CDR3 is TGTGCCAGCAGCCGGACATCTTACACCCTCAACTATGGCTACACCTTC. Translated, it gives CASSRTSYTLNYGYTF.

This clone was recorded only once. This rearrangement joins TRBV30 to TRBJ1-2, with a weak D call TRBD1 (5 bases). From germline, CDR1 is GTSNPN and CDR2 SVGIG (reference sequence). The CDR3 loop spans 15 amino acids. Trimming removed 0 bases at V and 2 bases at J, with 13 bases between. In DNA, the CDR3 is TGTGCCTGGAGTGTGTGGCCAGGGCTAAACTATGGCTACACCTTC. Residues: CAWSVWPGLNYGYTF.

J is TRBJ2-7 and V is TRBV7-7; D is possibly TRBD1 (6 bases). The CDR3 runs to 13 residues. The V end was cut by 5 bases, the J end by 6 bases, with 14 bases between. Germline V gene data show CDR1 as SSHAT and CDR2 as FNYEAQ (reference sequence). The CDR3 region has the DNA TGTGCCAGCAGCCCTAACAGGGAAAGCGAGCAGTACTTC. The encoded protein is CASSPNRESEQYF.

V usage is TRBV28 and J usage is TRBJ1-5, with 7 bases lining up with TRBD1. This CDR3 contains 16 residues. The germline gives CDR1 MDHEN, CDR2 SYDVKM. V lost 6 bases, J lost 3 bases, and 11 bases stayed unmatched. The CDR3 loop reads CASREGYRGANQPQHF. DNA for the CDR3: TGTGCCAGCAGGGAGGGGTACAGGGGAGCCAATCAGCCCCAGCATTTT.